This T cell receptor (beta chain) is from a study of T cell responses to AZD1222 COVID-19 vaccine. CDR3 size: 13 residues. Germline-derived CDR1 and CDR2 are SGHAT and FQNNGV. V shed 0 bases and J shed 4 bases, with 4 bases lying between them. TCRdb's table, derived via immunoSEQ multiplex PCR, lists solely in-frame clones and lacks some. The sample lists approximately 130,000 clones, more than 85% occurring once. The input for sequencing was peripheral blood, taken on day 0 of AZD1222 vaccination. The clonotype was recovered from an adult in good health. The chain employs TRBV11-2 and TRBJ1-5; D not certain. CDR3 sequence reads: CASSLDLNQPQHF. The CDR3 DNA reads TGTGCCAGCAGCTTAGATCTAAATCAGCCCCAGCATTTT.